One sample yielded the 14 T cell receptor beta chains listed below, sequenced in a study of CD8+ T cells in alopecia areata. Sequencing used cDNA as its template, made by extracting RNA and reverse transcribing it. Measured with immunoSEQ multiplex PCR; TCRdb has only the in-frame clones, and not every one. The data contain about 150,000 clones, around 47% of them singletons. Sequences were obtained from CD4+ T cells sorted from blood. The receptors come from a human donor with alopecia areata.

This chain links TRBV30 with TRBJ2-1; D is uncertain. This CDR3 spans 14 amino acids. V lost 3 bases to trimming and J lost 0 bases, with 9 bases between them. CDR1 is GTSNPN, CDR2 SVGIG, per germline (reference sequence). Here the CDR3 reads CAWRPGSSYNEQFF. The CDR3 DNA reads TGTGCCTGGAGACCAGGCAGCTCCTACAATGAGCAGTTCTTC.

The chain carries TRBV29-1 and TRBJ1-1; no definite D call. The CDR3 loop spans 13 amino acids. V was trimmed by 6 bases and J by 3 bases, leaving 14 bases between them. Germline V gene sequence: CDR1 SQVTM, CDR2 ANQGSEA. The CDR3 loop is CSVPSPLDTEAFF. In nucleotides, the CDR3 is TGCAGCGTCCCATCCCCCCTGGACACTGAAGCTTTCTTT.

This clone was seen only once. The gene calls are TRBV29-1 and TRBJ1-1; 8 positions match TRBD1. CDR3 length: 15 residues. J lost 0 bases, V lost 6 bases, and 9 bases had no gene match. Germline values: CDR1 SQVTM, CDR2 ANQGSEA. The CDR3 DNA reads as TGCAGCGTCGAGGGAGTGACAGGGGTGAACACTGAAGCTTTCTTT. Translation gives CSVEGVTGVNTEAFF.

CDR3 loop: CASSAENTGELFF. CDR3 bases: TGTGCCAGCAGCGCAGAGAACACCGGGGAGCTGTTTTTT. The rearrangement joins TRBV27 to TRBJ2-2; no reliable D call. The CDR3 consists of 13 residues. Trimming removed 6 bases from V and 1 base from J, with 6 bases in between. Germline V gene lookup returns CDR1 MNHEY and CDR2 SMNVEV (reference sequence).

This clone was counted between two and nine times. CDR3 nucleotide sequence: TGTGCCATCAGTGATTTGGGCCACAGCCGCTCCTACGAGCAGTACTTC. Its protein is CAISDLGHSRSYEQYF. This chain uses TRBV10-3 with TRBJ2-7; D is unresolved. The germline V and J ends were trimmed by 3 bases and 0 bases, with 15 bases remaining between them. Germline assignment: CDR1 ENHRY and CDR2 SYGVKD. The CDR3 sequence is 16 residues long.

The rearrangement uses TRBV7-9 and TRBJ2-7, with 12 bases fitting TRBD2. Trimming took 2 bases from V and 4 from J; bases not matched to a gene: 12. This CDR3 spans 18 amino acids. Per germline, CDR1 SEHNR and CDR2 FQNEAQ (reference sequence). This CDR3 reads CASSLYVASGRASYEQYF. CDR3 nucleotide sequence: TGTGCCAGCAGCTTATATGTGGCTAGCGGGAGGGCCAGTTACGAGCAGTACTTC.

The chain recombines TRBV30 with TRBJ2-1, with 7 nucleotides matching TRBD2. The length of the CDR3 is 14 residues. In germline, CDR1 is GTSNPN, CDR2 SVGIG (reference sequence). V lost 5 bases to trimming and J lost 2 bases; unmatched junction nucleotides: 6. The CDR3, as DNA: TGTGCCTGGGCTAGCGGTGCGACCTACAATGAGCAGTTCTTC. The encoded protein is CAWASGATYNEQFF. Using reference TRBV30 and TRBJ2-1 for the parts outside the CDR3, the full variable domain is SQTIHQWPATLVQPVGSPLSLECTVEGTSNPNLYWYRQAAGRGLQLLFYSVGIGQISSEVPQNLSASRPQDRQFILSSKKLLLSDSGFYLCAWASGATYNEQFFGPGTRLTVL.

The chain recombines TRBV27 with TRBJ2-2; the D gene is possibly TRBD1 (6 bases). Germline assignment: CDR1 MNHEY and CDR2 SMNVEV (reference sequence). V gave up 8 bases and J gave up 5 bases, with 21 bases separating them. The CDR3 runs to 16 residues. The CDR3 coding sequence is TGTGCCAGCCCCCCGGACAGCCGAGATCGGACCGGGGAGCTGTTTTTT. Translation gives CASPPDSRDRTGELFF.

The genes are TRBV18 and TRBJ2-7; D unresolved. There are 14 residues in the CDR3. The V gene lost 2 bases and the J gene lost 0 bases, with 8 bases spanning the gap. Germline lookup yields CDR1 KGHSH and CDR2 LQKENI. CDR3 in DNA: TGTGCCAGCTCACCATATGCTGACTCCTACGAGCAGTACTTC. Translating gives CASSPYADSYEQYF.

This clone was recorded a few times. V is TRBV28 and J is TRBJ1-2; a possible D gene is TRBD1 (5 bases). The CDR3 sequence is 13 residues long. Deletions cut 10 bases from V and 2 bases from J, with 14 bases between. The germline V gene encodes CDR1 MDHEN and CDR2 SYDVKM. CDR3 amino acids: CATEFGANYGYTF. The CDR3 DNA is TGTGCCACCGAGTTTGGGGCCAACTATGGCTACACCTTC.

The chain is built from TRBV27 and TRBJ1-5, with D unresolved. The CDR3 covers 15 residues. With 4 bases removed from V and 0 bases from J, the gap between germline ends came to 10 bases. Germline values: CDR1 MNHEY, CDR2 SMNVEV (reference sequence). In DNA, the CDR3 is TGTGCCAGCAGTTCGGTAGGAAATAGCAATCAGCCCCAGCATTTT. This sequence encodes CASSSVGNSNQPQHF.

In regard to this clone: Other nucleotide sequences in the sample specify the same CDR3. This chain connects TRBV5-1 to TRBJ1-1; D not certain. The ends were cut back, 4 bases at V and 3 bases at J, with 4 bases in the middle. Germline values: CDR1 SGHRS, CDR2 YFSETQ. CDR3 length: 11 amino acids. In nucleotides, the CDR3 is TGCGCCAGCAGCCTCGACACTGAAGCTTTCTTT. Translation gives CASSLDTEAFF. Full variable domain (outside the CDR3, taken from reference TRBV5-1 and TRBJ1-1): KAGVTQTPRYLIKTRGQQVTLSCSPISGHRSVSWYQQTPGQGLQFLFEYFSETQRNKGNFPGRFSGRQFSNSRSEMNVSTLELGDSALYLCASSLDTEAFFGQGTRLTVV.

This chain links TRBV27 with TRBJ2-1; D is ambiguous. Germline-derived CDR1 and CDR2 are MNHEY and SMNVEV (reference sequence). The length of the CDR3 is 14 residues. With 2 bases removed from V and 1 base from J, the gap between germline ends came to 6 bases. In DNA, the CDR3 is TGTGCCAGCAGTTTACGGAAATCCTACAATGAGCAGTTCTTC. It translates to CASSLRKSYNEQFF.

This clone was detected a few times. The V call is TRBV30, the J call TRBJ2-3; TRBD2 matches 8 bases. Germline lookup yields CDR1 GTSNPN and CDR2 SVGIG (reference sequence). The CDR3 length is 13 residues. Trimming at V came to 4 bases and at J to 5 bases, leaving 5 bases not matched to a gene. CDR3 DNA: TGTGCCTGGAATAAGCGGGAGCGAGATACGCAGTATTTT. Its protein product is CAWNKRERDTQYF.